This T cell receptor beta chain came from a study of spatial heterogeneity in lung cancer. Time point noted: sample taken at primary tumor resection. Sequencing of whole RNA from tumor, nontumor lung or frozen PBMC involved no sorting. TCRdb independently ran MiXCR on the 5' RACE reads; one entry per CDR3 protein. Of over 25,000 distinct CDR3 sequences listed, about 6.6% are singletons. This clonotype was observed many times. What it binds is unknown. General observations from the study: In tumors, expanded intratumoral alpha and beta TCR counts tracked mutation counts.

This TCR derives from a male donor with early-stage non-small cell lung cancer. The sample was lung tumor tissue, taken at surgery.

The CDR3 protein is CASSLGAGSRPPLHF. Written as DNA, the CDR3 is TGTGCCAGCAGCTTAGGTGCAGGGAGTCGGCCACCCCTCCACTTT. The chain carries TRBV11-2 and TRBJ1-6; tentatively, D is TRBD1 (5 bases). The germline CDR1 and CDR2 sequences are SGHAT and FQNNGV. V lost 1 base and J 11 bases, leaving 15 bases between the germline ends. The CDR3 runs to 15 residues.